These 6 T cell receptor beta chains came from one sample sequenced in a study of shared clonotypes between healthy human individuals. The assay was immunoSEQ multiplex PCR, and TCRdb's table has in-frame clones only and misses some. The repertoire holds roughly 1 million clones, with roughly 70% as singletons. Sequencing was carried out using memory CD4+ T cells sorted from blood. Subset denoted: CD45RA-negative fraction. All receptors come from a young man in good health.

This CDR3 is CASSLRDPQNTEAFF. CDR3 nucleotides: TGTGCCAGCAGCCTTCGGGACCCCCAGAACACTGAAGCTTTCTTT. The chain employs TRBV21-1 and TRBJ1-1. TRBV21-1 is labeled a pseudogene. CDR3 length: 15 amino acids.

About this clone: Other nucleotide sequences in the sample specify the same CDR3. The chain uses TRBV30 and TRBJ2-6; no definite D call. CDR1 is GTSNPN, CDR2 SVGIG, per germline (reference sequence). V shed 5 bases and J shed 2 bases, with 4 bases lying between them. The CDR3 is 12 residues long. This CDR3 reads CAWEAGANVLTF. The CDR3 bases are TGTGCCTGGGAGGCTGGGGCCAACGTCCTGACTTTC.

The chain joins TRBV5-1 to TRBJ2-7; no firm D call. The CDR3 has 12 amino acids. Per germline, CDR1 SGHRS and CDR2 YFSETQ. The V and J ends lost 1 base and 3 bases respectively, with 5 bases between them. The CDR3 protein is CASSLHGYEQYF. Written as DNA, the CDR3 is TGCGCCAGCAGCTTGCACGGCTACGAGCAGTACTTC.

This clone was seen more than once but under ten times. The chain recombines TRBV11-3 with TRBJ1-5; D remains ambiguous. The CDR3 contains 15 residues. V lost 0 bases and J lost 5, with 11 bases in between. CDR1 and CDR2 (germline): SGHNT, YENEEA. The CDR3 region is CASSLDLSKDQPQHF. The CDR3 DNA sequence: TGTGCCAGCAGCTTAGATCTAAGCAAGGATCAGCCCCAGCATTTT.

This rearrangement joins TRBV14 to TRBJ2-5; 9 bases map to TRBD1. The ends lost 4 bases at V and 5 bases at J; junction bases unmatched: 11. Germline assignment: CDR1 SGHDN and CDR2 FVKESK. CDR3 size: 16 residues. The CDR3 DNA is TGTGCCAGCAGCCGCTTACTCGGGACAGGGAGGGAGACCCAGTACTTC. Translating gives CASSRLLGTGRETQYF.

J is TRBJ1-6 and V is TRBV6-1, with a tentative D call TRBD1 (5 bases). This CDR3 region has 14 residues. CDR1 is MNHNS and CDR2 is SASEGT in the germline V gene. Between the trimmed V and J ends, which lost 2 bases and 7 bases, there was a span of 9 bases. The CDR3 region is CASSELAGNSPLHF. The CDR3 DNA follows: TGTGCCAGCAGTGAACTGGCAGGGAATTCACCCCTCCACTTT.